The clone carrying this T cell receptor (beta chain) was counted once. Assignment of participants to cohorts was predicated upon participant-reported clinical history. The sample originates from a study of blood T cell repertoires in COVID-19. As for the study in general: Sites across the United States, Italy and Spain contributed samples from acute and convalescent COVID-19.

CDR3 size: 16 residues. CDR1 and CDR2 from the germline V gene are LNHNV and YYDKDF (reference sequence). Trimming cost V 2 bases and J 8 bases, with 16 bases left between them. Study processing details: Scientists estimated how many nucleated cells there were by amplifying reference gene primers. Profiled with immunoSEQ multiplex PCR; TCRdb holds only in-frame clones, not every one. That table furnishes V, J and clone size, whereas the DNA furnished D and trimming. This sample has some 230,000 clones, with around 87% found just once. The sequenced material came from PBMCs or T cells enriched from blood (not recorded which). The chain recombines TRBV15 with TRBJ1-6; D ambiguous. The receptor comes from a woman younger than 35 in a cohort exposed to, infected with or recovered from COVID-19 (not recorded which). CDR3 amino acids: CATSRNLATGDSPLHF. The CDR3 DNA follows: TGTGCCACCAGCAGAAACTTAGCGACTGGCGATTCACCCCTCCACTTT. Full variable domain (remainder filled in from reference TRBV15 and TRBJ1-6): DAMVIQNPRYQVTQFGKPVTLSCSQTLNHNVMYWYQQKSSQAPKLLFHYYDKDFNNEADTPDNFQSRRPNTSFCFLDIRSPGLGDTAMYLCATSRNLATGDSPLHFGNGTRLTVT.